This is a list of T cell receptor beta chains from one sample in a study of cytomegalovirus exposure and HLA in healthy donors. The data were produced by immunoSEQ multiplex PCR, yet TCRdb's version contains in-frame clones alone and is incomplete. The repertoire has under 80,000 clones, 70% to 75% of them found once; the top ten carry 5.4%. The sequencing input was PBMCs. The receptors were sampled from a young woman in good health and CMV-seronegative. The CDR3 runs from the conserved cysteine through the conserved F or W. D genes are given only for firm matches. Clone size is not always given. Where it is, it says once, few, many or a class for expanded clones.

len	v_gene	d_gene	abundance	j_gene	CDR3nt	CDR3aa
16	TRBV5-1	TRBD1	NA	TRBJ1-4	TGCGCCAGCAGCTTGGGCCCCGGGACAGGGGGGGAAAAACTGTTTTTT	CASSLGPGTGGEKLFF
15	TRBV12-5	TRBD1	NA	TRBJ1-5	TGTGCTAGTGCCCAGGACGGGACAGCAAATCAGCCCCAGCATTTT	CASAQDGTANQPQHF
16	TRBV10-3	TRBD2	NA	TRBJ2-1	TGTGCCATCAGTGAGCCAGGACTAGCGGGAGGGAATGAGCAGTTCTTC	CAISEPGLAGGNEQFF
15	TRBV19	NA	NA	TRBJ2-3	TGTGCCAGTAAAGGACTATCGTCTCAGACAGATACGCAGTATTTT	CASKGLSSQTDTQYF
15	TRBV4-1	NA	NA	TRBJ2-2	TGCGCCAGCAGCCACGTAGCGGAGGGCACCGGGGAGCTGTTTTTT	CASSHVAEGTGELFF
16	TRBV27	NA	NA	TRBJ1-1	TGTGCCAGCAGTTTGGGCGTGCTTGGGGACAAGACCGAAGCTTTCTTT	CASSLGVLGDKTEAFF
14	TRBV19	TRBD1	NA	TRBJ2-4	TGTGCCAGTATTGCGACAGGGGGCTTAAACATTCAGTACTTC	CASIATGGLNIQYF
15	TRBV7-2	NA	NA	TRBJ2-1	TGTGCCAGCAGCCCCCAACCAGGCTCCTACAATGAGCAGTTCTTC	CASSPQPGSYNEQFF
14	TRBV19	TRBD1	NA	TRBJ1-1	TGTGCCAGTAGTATAGGGGGACAGGTGAGTGAAGCTTTCTTT	CASSIGGQVSEAFF
16	TRBV5-1	TRBD2	NA	TRBJ2-1	TGCGCCAGCAGCCTCCGGGGACTAGCGGGACGGAATGAGCAGTTCTTC	CASSLRGLAGRNEQFF
17	TRBV2	NA	NA	TRBJ2-1	TGTGCCAGCAGTGGTCTCCGGGGAGAGCCCCGTAACAATGAGCAGTTCTTC	CASSGLRGEPRNNEQFF
13	TRBV30	NA	NA	TRBJ1-1	TGTGCCTGGAGTGCGGCGGTGAACACTGAAGCTTTCTTT	CAWSAAVNTEAFF
13	TRBV30	NA	NA	TRBJ1-3	TGTGCCTGGAGGGCAGGGGCTGGAAACACCATATATTTT	CAWRAGAGNTIYF
16	TRBV19	NA	once	TRBJ2-3	TGTGCCAGTAGTATGGGGCGTCAAGCCCTCACAGATACGCAGTATTTT	CASSMGRQALTDTQYF
15	TRBV6-5	TRBD1	once	TRBJ2-3	TGTGCCAGCAGTTACGACAGGGGAAACACAGATACGCAGTATTTT	CASSYDRGNTDTQYF
15	TRBV11-2	NA	NA	TRBJ2-5	TGTGCCAGCAGCTTAGCGGGTATCGGGCAAGAGACCCAGTACTTC	CASSLAGIGQETQYF
15	TRBV19	TRBD2	NA	TRBJ2-1	TGTGCCAGTAGCGACAGCGGGAGTAGGCACAATGAGCAGTTCTTC	CASSDSGSRHNEQFF
14	TRBV6-6	TRBD1	NA	TRBJ1-2	TGTGCCAGCAGTTACTCCTTGACAGGGTCCGGCTACACCTTC	CASSYSLTGSGYTF
18	TRBV25-1	TRBD1	NA	TRBJ2-6	TGTGCCAGCAGTGAATGGACAGGGGGCTTTTCTGGGGCCAACGTCCTGACTTTC	CASSEWTGGFSGANVLTF
14	TRBV28	TRBD2	NA	TRBJ2-5	TGTGCCAGCAGTCGTCTAGCGGTTGGAGAGACCCAGTACTTC	CASSRLAVGETQYF
15	TRBV6-5	NA	NA	TRBJ2-5	TGTGCCAGCAGTTACGGGGGAGGTACCAGAGAGACCCAGTACTTC	CASSYGGGTRETQYF
18	TRBV15	NA	NA	TRBJ2-3	TGTGCCACCAGCAGAGATTTCGGCGGGACGCTTAGCACAGATACGCAGTATTTT	CATSRDFGGTLSTDTQYF
17	TRBV4-3	TRBD2	NA	TRBJ2-1	TGCGCCAGCAGCCAAGATGGGGCGGGAGGGTCGTGGAATGAGCAGTTCTTC	CASSQDGAGGSWNEQFF
16	TRBV7-2	TRBD2	NA	TRBJ2-2	TGTGCCAGCAGCCCGGGGGGGCAGGGGAACACCGGGGAGCTGTTTTTT	CASSPGGQGNTGELFF
16	TRBV28	NA	NA	TRBJ2-7	TGTGCCAGCAGCCGTAAAGGCAGGGTCGGCTCCTACGAGCAGTACTTC	CASSRKGRVGSYEQYF
16	TRBV19	TRBD1	NA	TRBJ2-3	TGTGCCAGTAACAGATTCTACAGGGGGCGAACAGATACGCAGTATTTT	CASNRFYRGRTDTQYF
15	TRBV7-8	NA	few	TRBJ2-1	TGTGCCAGCAGCTTAGTGAGCGGGACAAAGAATGAGCAGTTCTTC	CASSLVSGTKNEQFF
13	TRBV30	NA	NA	TRBJ1-1	TGTGCCTGGGGACCAAGGGGGAACACTGAAGCTTTCTTT	CAWGPRGNTEAFF
15	TRBV5-1	TRBD1	NA	TRBJ1-1	TGCGCCAGCAGCTTGGGACAGGGGAGACACACTGAAGCTTTCTTT	CASSLGQGRHTEAFF
17	TRBV5-4	TRBD2	NA	TRBJ2-2	TGTGCCAGCAGCTTGGGACACGGACTAGCGCTTCAGAGGGAGCTGTTTTTT	CASSLGHGLALQRELFF
17	TRBV19	TRBD2	NA	TRBJ2-5	TGTGCCAGTAGTATAGGGACTAGCGGGAGGAGGGGGGAGACCCAGTACTTC	CASSIGTSGRRGETQYF
14	TRBV2	TRBD1	few	TRBJ1-2	TGTGCCAGCGAGGTTGAACAGGGGGGCTATGGCTACACCTTC	CASEVEQGGYGYTF
16	TRBV4-1	TRBD1	NA	TRBJ2-7	TGCGCCAGCAGCCAAGGGCGGACAGGGGTTTTAAACGAGCAGTACTTC	CASSQGRTGVLNEQYF
15	TRBV5-1	TRBD2	NA	TRBJ2-5	TGCGCCAGCAGCTCAACCGGACTAGCCGGAGAGACCCAGTACTTC	CASSSTGLAGETQYF
14	TRBV9	NA	few	TRBJ2-3	TGTGCCAGCAGCGTATCAGGGTACACAGATACGCAGTATTTT	CASSVSGYTDTQYF
17	TRBV4-1	TRBD2	NA	TRBJ2-7	TGCGCCAGCAGCCAGGAAGGGATTCAGCGGGATTCCTACGAGCAGTACTTC	CASSQEGIQRDSYEQYF
13	TRBV7-9	NA	NA	TRBJ1-2	TGTGCCAGCAGCCCTAGGAGTAACTATGGCTACACCTTC	CASSPRSNYGYTF
17	TRBV7-9	TRBD2	NA	TRBJ2-3	TGTTCCAGCCCACCTAGCGGGAGGGCCCCTAGCACAGATACGCAGTATTTT	CSSPPSGRAPSTDTQYF
11	TRBV20-1	NA	NA	TRBJ1-1	TGCAGTGCTGGGGGGAAAACTGAAGCTTTCTTT	CSAGGKTEAFF